The rows below give T cell receptor beta chains drawn from one sample of a study of regulatory T cells in long-lasting Graves disease. TCRdb ran MiXCR on the multiplex PCR reads and lists one entry per CDR3 protein. The sample has under 350,000 distinct CDR3 sequences; around a fifth are singletons. The sequencing here drew on peripheral blood mononuclear cells (PBMCs), taken when the disease was refractory, from a patient treated with antithyroid drugs. Every receptor here comes from a female donor with Graves disease. Each CDR3 is given with its conserved first and last residue. A D gene is named only where the DNA matches it firmly. Only part of the rows carry a size: once, few, many, or a class if the clone is expanded.

TRBJ2-5	TRBV12-3/TRBV12-4	.	.	TGTGCCAGCAGGTTGGGTACTAATCAAGAGACCCAGTACTTC	CASRLGTNQETQYF
TRBJ2-2	TRBV29-1	.	.	TGCAGCGTTGTAAACACCGGGGAGCTGTTTTTT	CSVVNTGELFF
TRBJ1-5	TRBV20-1	.	few	TGCAGTGCTAGAGATCTGGGGAGCCATAGCAATCAGCCCCAGCATTTT	CSARDLGSHSNQPQHF
TRBJ1-5	TRBV6-5	.	many	TGTGCCAGCAGTTACCTCCCGGTGACAGGACCTAATCAGCCCCAGCATTTT	CASSYLPVTGPNQPQHF
TRBJ1-2	TRBV7-9	.	many	TGTGCCAGCAGCTTAGTTCAGGACTATGGCTACACCTTC	CASSLVQDYGYTF
TRBJ2-5	TRBV12-3/TRBV12-4	.	many	TGTGCCAGCAGTCCCCTACAAAAAGAGACCCAGTACTTC	CASSPLQKETQYF
TRBJ2-5	TRBV9	TRBD2	many	TGTGCCAGCAGCCCTACAGCGGGGAACCAAGAGACCCAGTACTTC	CASSPTAGNQETQYF
TRBJ2-6	TRBV2	TRBD2	many	TGTGCCAGCAGCGACGAGGGGAGCGGGAGAGGTACGGGGGCCAACGTCCTGACTTTC	CASSDEGSGRGTGANVLTF
TRBJ1-1	TRBV19	.	few	TGTGCCAGTAGTATATACCTCAGCAGAACTGAAGCTTTCTTT	CASSIYLSRTEAFF
TRBJ2-5	TRBV3-1	.	few	TGTGCCAGCAGCCCAGACGGAAATAGGGAGACCCAGTACTTC	CASSPDGNRETQYF
TRBJ2-4	TRBV27	TRBD1	many	TGTGCCAGCTCGGTGGGACAGCAAAACATTCAGTACTTC	CASSVGQQNIQYF